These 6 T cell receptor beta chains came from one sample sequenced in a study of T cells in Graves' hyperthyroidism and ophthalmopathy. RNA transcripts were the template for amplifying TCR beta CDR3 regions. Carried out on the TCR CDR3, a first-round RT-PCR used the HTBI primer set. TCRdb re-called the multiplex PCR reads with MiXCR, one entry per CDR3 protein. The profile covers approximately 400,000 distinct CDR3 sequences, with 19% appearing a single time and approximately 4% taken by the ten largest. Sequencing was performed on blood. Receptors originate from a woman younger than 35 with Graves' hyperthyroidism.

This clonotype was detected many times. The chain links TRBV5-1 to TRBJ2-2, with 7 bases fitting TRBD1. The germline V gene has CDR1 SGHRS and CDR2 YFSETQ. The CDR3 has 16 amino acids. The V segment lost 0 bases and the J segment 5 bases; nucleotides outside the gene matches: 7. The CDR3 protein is CASSLARGRRTGELFF. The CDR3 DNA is TGCGCCAGCAGCTTGGCTAGGGGGCGCAGGACCGGGGAGCTGTTTTTT.

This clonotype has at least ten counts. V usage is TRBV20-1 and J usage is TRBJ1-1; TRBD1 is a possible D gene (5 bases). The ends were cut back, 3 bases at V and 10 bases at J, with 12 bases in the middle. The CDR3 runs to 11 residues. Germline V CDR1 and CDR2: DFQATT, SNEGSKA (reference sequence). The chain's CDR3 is CSARAPGGAFF. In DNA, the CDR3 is TGCAGTGCTAGGGCTCCCGGGGGAGCTTTCTTT.

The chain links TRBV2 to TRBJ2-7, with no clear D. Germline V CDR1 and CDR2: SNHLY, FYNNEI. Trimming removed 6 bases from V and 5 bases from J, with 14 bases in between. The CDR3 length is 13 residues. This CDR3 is CASREPPGDEQYF. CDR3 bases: TGTGCCAGCAGAGAACCCCCCGGCGACGAGCAGTACTTC.

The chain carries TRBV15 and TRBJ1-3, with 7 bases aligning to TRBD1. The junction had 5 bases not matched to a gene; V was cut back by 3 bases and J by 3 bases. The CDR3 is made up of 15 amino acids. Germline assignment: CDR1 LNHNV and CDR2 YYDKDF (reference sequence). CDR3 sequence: CATSSWNRGGNTIYF. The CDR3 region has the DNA TGTGCCACCAGCAGTTGGAACAGGGGTGGAAACACCATATATTTT.

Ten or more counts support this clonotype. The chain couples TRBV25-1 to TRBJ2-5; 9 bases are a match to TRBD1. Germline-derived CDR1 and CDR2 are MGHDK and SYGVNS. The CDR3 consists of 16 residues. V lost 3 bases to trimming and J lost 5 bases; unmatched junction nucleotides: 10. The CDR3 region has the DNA TGTGCCAGCAGTGACCCTGGACAGGGGAGTAGGGAGACCCAGTACTTC. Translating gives CASSDPGQGSRETQYF. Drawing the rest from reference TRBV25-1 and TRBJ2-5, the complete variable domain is EADIYQTPRYLVIGTGKKITLECSQTMGHDKMYWYQQDPGMELHLIHYSYGVNSTEKGDLSSESTVSRIRTEHFPLTLESARPSHTSQYLCASSDPGQGSRETQYFGPGTRLLVL.

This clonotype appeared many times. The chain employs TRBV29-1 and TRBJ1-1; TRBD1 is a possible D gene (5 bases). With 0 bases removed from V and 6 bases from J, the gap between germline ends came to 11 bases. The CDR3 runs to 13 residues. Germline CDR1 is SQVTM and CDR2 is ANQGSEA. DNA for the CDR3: TGCAGCGTTGAAGATCCAAGGGACGCTGAAGCTTTCTTT. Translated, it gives CSVEDPRDAEAFF.